These T cell receptor beta chains were read from a single sample in a study of blood T cell repertoires in COVID-19. The assay was immunoSEQ multiplex PCR, and TCRdb's table has in-frame clones only and misses some. The table records hundreds of thousands of clones, 80% to 90% of them present only once. The sequenced sample was peripheral blood. Receptor source: a man of 80 years or more with acute or convalescent COVID-19. Both conserved end residues are part of each CDR3. D genes are given only for firm matches. Some rows mark clone size as missing; the rest say once, few, many or name a class of expanded clone.

d_call	v_call	clone_size	j_call	cdr3_nt	cdr3_aa
TRBD1	TRBV7-2	-	TRBJ2-7	TGTGCCAGCAGCTTAGCTCCGGGACAGGGGTTTAACGAGCAGTACTTC	CASSLAPGQGFNEQYF
-	TRBV4-3	few	TRBJ1-5	TGCGCCAGCAGCAGTTATTTTGCAGGATTCGGCAATCAGCCCCAGCATTTT	CASSSYFAGFGNQPQHF
TRBD1	TRBV10-3	-	TRBJ2-3	TGTGCCATCAGGGACAGGGGTGGTCTCACAGATACGCAGTATTTT	CAIRDRGGLTDTQYF
-	TRBV6-6	-	TRBJ1-6	TGTGCCAGCAGTTACTCCCGGCAGGGATGCCACTTT	CASSYSRQGCHF
-	TRBV2	few	TRBJ2-5	TGTGCCAGCAGTGCCTTACCCCCGGGGCAAGAGACCCAGTACTTC	CASSALPPGQETQYF
TRBD1	TRBV29-1	once	TRBJ2-7	TGCAGCGTTGAAGATCGGGGACAGGGAACCTACGAGCAGTACTTC	CSVEDRGQGTYEQYF
TRBD1	TRBV19	-	TRBJ1-5	TGTGCCAGTAGTATAGGGGGGGCAGGGGGCAGTCAGCCCCAGCATTTT	CASSIGGAGGSQPQHF
-	TRBV19	few	TRBJ1-6	TGTGCCAGTAGTATTAACAGCTATAATTCACCCCTCCACTTT	CASSINSYNSPLHF
-	TRBV11-1	-	TRBJ2-7	TGTGCCAGCAGCCCTTGGGAGGAGTTCGGGTACGAGCAGTACTTC	CASSPWEEFGYEQYF
-	TRBV5-1	-	TRBJ2-3	TGCGCCAGCGATACTAGTTCGGGAGATACGCAGTATTTT	CASDTSSGDTQYF
TRBD1	TRBV28	-	TRBJ2-7	TGTGCCAGCAGTTCCCCAGGACAGGGGCTGGGGGAGCAGTACTTC	CASSSPGQGLGEQYF
TRBD2	TRBV10-3	-	TRBJ2-7	TGTGCCATCAGTGATTACGGGGGGGCTTCCTACGAGCAGTACTTC	CAISDYGGASYEQYF
-	TRBV7-9	-	TRBJ2-3	TGTGCCAGCAGCTTACCCCTCTTCACAGATACGCAGTATTTT	CASSLPLFTDTQYF
TRBD2	TRBV7-2	once	TRBJ2-7	TGTGCCAGCAGCTTACAGCGGGGGCCCTACGAGCAGTACTTC	CASSLQRGPYEQYF
-	TRBV3-1/TRBV3-2	once	TRBJ2-7	TGTGCCAGCAGCCAAGATCTAGGGACTTCTGCCTGGGAGCAGTACTTC	CASSQDLGTSAWEQYF
TRBD2	TRBV7-9	-	TRBJ2-7	TGTGCCAGCAGCTTACTAGCGGGGGGGCGCTACGAGCAGTACTTC	CASSLLAGGRYEQYF
-	TRBV4-2	few	TRBJ2-3	TGTGCCAGCAGCCAAGATACAGGCAGCACAGATACGCAGTATTTT	CASSQDTGSTDTQYF
TRBD1	TRBV6-1	-	TRBJ2-7	TGTGCCAGCAGTGAGAGACAGGGACCCTACGAGCAGTACTTC	CASSERQGPYEQYF
-	TRBV6-5	few	TRBJ1-1	TGTGCCAGCAGGGCGAACGGACTGAGGAACACTGAAGCTTTCTTT	CASRANGLRNTEAFF
TRBD1	TRBV7-6	-	TRBJ1-1	TGTGCCAGCAGCCAGACAGGGGTGGACACTGAAGCTTTCTTT	CASSQTGVDTEAFF
-	TRBV7-2	-	TRBJ1-5	TGTGCCAGCAGCCAAAATATGGGGGGTTTGGATCAGCCCCAGCATTTT	CASSQNMGGLDQPQHF
TRBD2	TRBV19	-	TRBJ2-3	TGTGCCAGTAGTATAGCTAGCGGGGACACAGATACGCAGTATTTT	CASSIASGDTDTQYF
-	TRBV29-1	-	TRBJ1-1	TGCAGCGTAATGGACAGCTGGAACACTGAAGCTTTCTTT	CSVMDSWNTEAFF
-	TRBV7-9	-	TRBJ1-4	TGTGCCAGCAGCTCCAGGGAAGGACCTAATGAAAAACTGTTTTTT	CASSSREGPNEKLFF
-	TRBV6-4	-	TRBJ2-3	TGTGCCAGCAGTGACCAAATAGCAGCGAGCACAGATACGCAGTATTTT	CASSDQIAASTDTQYF
-	TRBV7-6	-	TRBJ1-5	TGTGCCAGCAGCTTACAGGGTCGCAATCAGCCCCAGCATTTT	CASSLQGRNQPQHF
-	TRBV2	-	TRBJ2-1	TGTGCCAGCAGTGTACTAGTTATAGGCAATGAGCAGTTCTTC	CASSVLVIGNEQFF
-	TRBV7-9	-	TRBJ1-5	TGTGCCAGCAGCCTTAGCAGGGGCAATCAGCCCCAGCATTTT	CASSLSRGNQPQHF
-	TRBV9	-	TRBJ2-6	TGTGCCAGCAGCGTAGGAGGGCGGGCTGGGGCCAACGTCCTGACTTTC	CASSVGGRAGANVLTF
-	TRBV19	-	TRBJ2-5	TGTGCCAGTAGTAGCCAGGGGCAAGAGACCCAGTACTTC	CASSSQGQETQYF
TRBD1	TRBV5-1	-	TRBJ1-1	TGCGCCAGCAGCGCGACAGGGGGGAACACTGAAGCTTTCTTT	CASSATGGNTEAFF
-	TRBV5-8	few	TRBJ1-2	TGTGCCAGCAGCCTCACAACAGGGCGGGCTGGCTACACCTTC	CASSLTTGRAGYTF
-	TRBV28	-	TRBJ1-4	TGTGCCAGCACTCTTAATGAAAAACTGTTTTTT	CASTLNEKLFF
TRBD2	TRBV9	-	TRBJ2-5	TGTGCCAGCAGCGTAGACAGCGGGAGTAGGTCGGAGACCCAGTACTTC	CASSVDSGSRSETQYF
-	TRBV3-1/TRBV3-2	-	TRBJ1-1	TGTGCCAGCAGCCTAGGGGCAGTGAACACTGAAGCTTTCTTT	CASSLGAVNTEAFF
-	TRBV6-5	-	TRBJ2-1	TGTGCCAGCAGTAGGAGGGATGAGCAGTTCTTC	CASSRRDEQFF